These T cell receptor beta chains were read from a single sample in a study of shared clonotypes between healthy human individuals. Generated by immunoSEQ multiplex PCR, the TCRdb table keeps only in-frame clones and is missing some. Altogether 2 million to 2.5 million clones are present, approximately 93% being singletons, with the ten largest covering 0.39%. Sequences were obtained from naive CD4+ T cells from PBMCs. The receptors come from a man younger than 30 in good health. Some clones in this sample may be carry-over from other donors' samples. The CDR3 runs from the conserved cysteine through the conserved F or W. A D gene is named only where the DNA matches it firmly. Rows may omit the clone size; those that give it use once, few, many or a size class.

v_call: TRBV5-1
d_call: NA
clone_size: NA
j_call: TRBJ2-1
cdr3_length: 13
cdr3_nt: TGCGCCAGCAGCGGTGGTGTCAGGGGTGAGCAGTTCTTC
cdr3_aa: CASSGGVRGEQFF

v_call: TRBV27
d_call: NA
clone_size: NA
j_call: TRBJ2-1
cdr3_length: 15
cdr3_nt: TGTGCCAGCAGTTTATCTCAATACCGCTACAATGAGCAGTTCTTC
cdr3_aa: CASSLSQYRYNEQFF

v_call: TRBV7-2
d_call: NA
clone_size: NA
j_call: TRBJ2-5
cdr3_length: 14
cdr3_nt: TGTGCCAGCAGCTTAGAGTTCAGGGAAGAGACCCAGTACTTC
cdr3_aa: CASSLEFREETQYF

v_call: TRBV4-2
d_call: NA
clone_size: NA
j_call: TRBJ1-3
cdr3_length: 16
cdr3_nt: TGTGCCAGCAGGCCCCTACTCCGGGGTCGTGGAAACACCATATATTTT
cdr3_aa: CASRPLLRGRGNTIYF

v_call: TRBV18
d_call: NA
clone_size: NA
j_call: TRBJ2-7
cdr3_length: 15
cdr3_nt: TGTGCCAGCTCACCGACAGACAAGGCCAACTACGAGCAGTACTTC
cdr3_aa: CASSPTDKANYEQYF

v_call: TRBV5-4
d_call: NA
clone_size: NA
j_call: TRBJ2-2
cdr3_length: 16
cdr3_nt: TGTGCCAGCAGCCATTCTGAACAGGTCCACCCCGGGGAGCTGTTTTTT
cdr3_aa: CASSHSEQVHPGELFF

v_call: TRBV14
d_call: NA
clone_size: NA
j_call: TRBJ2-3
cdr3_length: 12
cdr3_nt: TGTGCCAGCAGCCCCTCAGGGAGCACGCAGTATTTT
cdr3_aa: CASSPSGSTQYF

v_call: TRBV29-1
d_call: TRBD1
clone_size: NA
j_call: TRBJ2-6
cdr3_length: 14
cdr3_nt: TGCAGCGTCGAGACAGGGTCTGGGGCCAACGTCCTGACTTTC
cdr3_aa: CSVETGSGANVLTF

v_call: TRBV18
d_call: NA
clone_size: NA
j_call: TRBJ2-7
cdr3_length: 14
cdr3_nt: TGTGCCAGCTCACCAAGGCGGGACTCCTACGAGCAGTACTTC
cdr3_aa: CASSPRRDSYEQYF

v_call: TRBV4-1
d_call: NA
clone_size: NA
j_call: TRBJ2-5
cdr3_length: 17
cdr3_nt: TGCGCCAGCAGCCAAAGTGCGGCCGGGACACCAATGGAGACCCAGTACTTC
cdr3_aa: CASSQSAAGTPMETQYF

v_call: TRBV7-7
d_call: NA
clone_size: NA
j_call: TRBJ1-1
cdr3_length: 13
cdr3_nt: TGTGCCAGCAGTCCAGAGGGGCTGGGGGAAGCTTTCTTT
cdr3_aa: CASSPEGLGEAFF

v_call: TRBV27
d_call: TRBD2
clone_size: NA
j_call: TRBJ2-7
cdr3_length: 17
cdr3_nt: TGTGCCAGCGGTTTACTAGCGGGAGGGCCGGGGGACTACGAGCAGTACTTC
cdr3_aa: CASGLLAGGPGDYEQYF

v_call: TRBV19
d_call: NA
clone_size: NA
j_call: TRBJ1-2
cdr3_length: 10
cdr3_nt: TGTGCCAGTATACATTGCGGCTACACCTTC
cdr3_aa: CASIHCGYTF

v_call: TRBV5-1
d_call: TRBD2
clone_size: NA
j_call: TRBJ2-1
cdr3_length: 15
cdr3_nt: TGCGCCAGCAGCTTGGCTGCGGGAGGGGACAATGAGCAGTTCTTC
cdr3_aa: CASSLAAGGDNEQFF

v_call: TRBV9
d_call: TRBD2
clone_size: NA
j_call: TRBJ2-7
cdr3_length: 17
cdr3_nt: TGTGCCAGCAGCCCCGCTCTGCTAGCGGGACCATCCTACGAGCAGTACTTC
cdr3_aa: CASSPALLAGPSYEQYF

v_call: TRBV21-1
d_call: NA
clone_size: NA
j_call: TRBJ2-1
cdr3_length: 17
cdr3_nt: TGTGCCAGCAGCAAAGTAACGCAGAGGAGCTCCTACAATGAGCAGTTCTTC
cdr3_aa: CASSKVTQRSSYNEQFF

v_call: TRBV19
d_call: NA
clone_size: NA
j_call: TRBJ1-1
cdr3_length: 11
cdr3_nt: TGTGCCAGTAGGGGATACTTGGGGGCTTTCTTT
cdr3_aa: CASRGYLGAFF

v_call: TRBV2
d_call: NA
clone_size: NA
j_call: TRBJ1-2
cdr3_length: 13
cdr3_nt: TGTGCCAGCAGTGGGGAGGGGCTCTATGGCTACACCTTC
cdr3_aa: CASSGEGLYGYTF

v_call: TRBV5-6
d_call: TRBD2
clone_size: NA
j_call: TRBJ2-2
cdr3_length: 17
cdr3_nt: TGTGCCAGCAGCCCGGGACTAGCGGGAATTGACACCGGGGAGCTGTTTTTT
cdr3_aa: CASSPGLAGIDTGELFF

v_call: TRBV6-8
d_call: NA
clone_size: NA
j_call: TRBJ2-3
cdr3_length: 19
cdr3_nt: TGTGCCAGCAGTTACACAAAACCCCCCCCATTGATCCTCACAGATACGCAGTATTTT
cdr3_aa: CASSYTKPPPLILTDTQYF

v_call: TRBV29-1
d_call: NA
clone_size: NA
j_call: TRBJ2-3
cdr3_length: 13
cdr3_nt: TGCAGCGTGGAGCGGAGCCCTCCAGATACGCAGTATTTT
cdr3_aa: CSVERSPPDTQYF

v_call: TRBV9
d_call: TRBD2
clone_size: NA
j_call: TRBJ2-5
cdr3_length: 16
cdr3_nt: TGTGCCAGCAGCGTAGGAAGCGGGAGGGCTGGCGAGACCCAGTACTTC
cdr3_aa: CASSVGSGRAGETQYF

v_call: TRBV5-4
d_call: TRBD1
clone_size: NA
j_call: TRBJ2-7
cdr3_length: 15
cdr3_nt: TGTGCCAGCAGCGGACTGGCGACAGGGGGCTACGAGCAGTACTTC
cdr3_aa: CASSGLATGGYEQYF

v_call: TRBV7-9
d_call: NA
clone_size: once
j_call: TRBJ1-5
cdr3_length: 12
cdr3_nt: TGTGCCAGCAGCTTTTTTCCCCAGCCCCAGCATTTT
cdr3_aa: CASSFFPQPQHF

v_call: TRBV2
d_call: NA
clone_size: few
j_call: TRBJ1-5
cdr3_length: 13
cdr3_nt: TGTGCCAGCAGTGAACTGCAGCCCCAGCCCCAGCATTTT
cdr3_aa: CASSELQPQPQHF

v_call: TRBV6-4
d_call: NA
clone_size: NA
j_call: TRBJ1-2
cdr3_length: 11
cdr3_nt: TGTGCCAGCACTGTAAAGGTTGGCTACACCTTC
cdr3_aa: CASTVKVGYTF

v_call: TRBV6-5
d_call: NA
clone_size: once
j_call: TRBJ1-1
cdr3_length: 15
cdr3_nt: TGTGCCAGCAGTAGGGGGGCCCCTCGGAACACTGAAGCTTTCTTT
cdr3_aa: CASSRGAPRNTEAFF

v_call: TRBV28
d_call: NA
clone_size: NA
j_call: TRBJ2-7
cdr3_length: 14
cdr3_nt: TGTGCCAGCAGTTTAGAAAGGGGTCGCTACGAGCAGTACTTC
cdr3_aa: CASSLERGRYEQYF

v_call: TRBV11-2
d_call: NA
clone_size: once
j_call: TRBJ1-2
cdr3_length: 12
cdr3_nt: TGTGCCAGCAGCTTAGCTGGGAGTGGCTACACCTTC
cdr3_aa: CASSLAGSGYTF

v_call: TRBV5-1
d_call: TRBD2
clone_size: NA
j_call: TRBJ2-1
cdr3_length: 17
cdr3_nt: TGCGCCAGCAGCTTGCTTACTAGCGGGAGTACGTACAATGAGCAGTTCTTC
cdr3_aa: CASSLLTSGSTYNEQFF

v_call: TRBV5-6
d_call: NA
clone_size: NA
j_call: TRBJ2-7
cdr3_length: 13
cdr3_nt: TGTGCCAGCAGCGACGACCTAGAACTCGAGCAGTACTTC
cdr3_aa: CASSDDLELEQYF

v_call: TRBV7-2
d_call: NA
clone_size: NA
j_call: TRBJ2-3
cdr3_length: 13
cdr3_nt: TGTGCCAGCATGGAACGGACCACAGATACGCAGTATTTT
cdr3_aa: CASMERTTDTQYF

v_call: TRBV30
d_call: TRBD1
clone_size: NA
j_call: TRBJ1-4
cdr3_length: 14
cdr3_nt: TGTGCCTGGAGTGTAGCAGGGGGAAATGAAAAACTGTTTTTT
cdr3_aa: CAWSVAGGNEKLFF

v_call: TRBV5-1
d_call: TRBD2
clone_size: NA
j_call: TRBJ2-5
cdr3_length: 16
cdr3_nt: TGCGCCAGCAGCCCGGGGACTAGCGGGGGCCGGGAGACCCAGTACTTC
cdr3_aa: CASSPGTSGGRETQYF

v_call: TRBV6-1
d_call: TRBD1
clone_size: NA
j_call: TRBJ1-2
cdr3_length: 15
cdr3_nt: TGTGCCAGCAGTGAATTCACAGGGGAGGATTTTGGCTACACCTTC
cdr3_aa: CASSEFTGEDFGYTF

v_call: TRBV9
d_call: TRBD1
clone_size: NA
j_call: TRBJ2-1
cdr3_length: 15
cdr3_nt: TGTGCCAGCAGCGTGAAGCAGGGGGTTCGAGATGAGCAGTTCTTC
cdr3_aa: CASSVKQGVRDEQFF

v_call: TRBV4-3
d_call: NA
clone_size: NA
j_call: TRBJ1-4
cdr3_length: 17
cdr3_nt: TGCGCCAGCAGCCAAGACCCCCCTCGGCGCACTAATGAAAAACTGTTTTTT
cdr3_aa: CASSQDPPRRTNEKLFF

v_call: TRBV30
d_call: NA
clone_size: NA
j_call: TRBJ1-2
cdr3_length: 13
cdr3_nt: TGTGCCTGGAGTGTAGGTCCGGGGGTGGGCTACACCTTC
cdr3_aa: CAWSVGPGVGYTF

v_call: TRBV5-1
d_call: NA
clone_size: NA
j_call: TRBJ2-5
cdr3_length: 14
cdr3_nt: TGCGCCAGCAGCGGAACAGGGAGCGGGGAGACCCAGTACTTC
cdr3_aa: CASSGTGSGETQYF

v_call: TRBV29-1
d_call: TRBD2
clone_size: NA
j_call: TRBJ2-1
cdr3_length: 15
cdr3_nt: TGCAGCGTCGGCCGAACGCCTAGCGGGAGCGGGGAGCAGTTCTTC
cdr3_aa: CSVGRTPSGSGEQFF

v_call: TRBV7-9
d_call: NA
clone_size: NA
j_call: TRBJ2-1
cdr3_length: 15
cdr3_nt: TGTGCCAGCAGCCCCGCTACGGCCGCTTACAATGAGCAGTTCTTC
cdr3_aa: CASSPATAAYNEQFF

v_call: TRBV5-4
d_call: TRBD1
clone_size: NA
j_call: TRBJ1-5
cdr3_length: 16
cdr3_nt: TGTGCCAGCAGCTTGGGGGGACAGGGGAGCAATCAGCCCCAGCATTTT
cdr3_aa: CASSLGGQGSNQPQHF

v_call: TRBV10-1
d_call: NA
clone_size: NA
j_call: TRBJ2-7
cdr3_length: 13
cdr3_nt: TGCGCCACCAGCAGGGGGGTCTCCTACGAGCAGTACTTC
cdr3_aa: CATSRGVSYEQYF

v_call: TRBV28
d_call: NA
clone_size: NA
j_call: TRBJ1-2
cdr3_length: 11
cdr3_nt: TGTGCCAGCAGTCCCACTTATGGCTACACCTTC
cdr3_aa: CASSPTYGYTF

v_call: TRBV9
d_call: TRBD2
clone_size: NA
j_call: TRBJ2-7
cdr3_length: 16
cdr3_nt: TGTGCCAGCAGCGTAAGGTCTAGCGGGAGTGTCTACGAGCAGTACTTC
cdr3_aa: CASSVRSSGSVYEQYF

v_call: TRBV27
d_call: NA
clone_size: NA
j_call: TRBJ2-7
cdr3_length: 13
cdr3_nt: TGTGCCAGCAGTGTACAGGAGTCCTACGAGCAGTACTTC
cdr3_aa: CASSVQESYEQYF

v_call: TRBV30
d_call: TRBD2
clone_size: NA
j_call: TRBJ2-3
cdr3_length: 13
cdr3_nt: TGTGCCTGGAGCTTAGGACTAGAGGCTACGCAGTATTTT
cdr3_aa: CAWSLGLEATQYF

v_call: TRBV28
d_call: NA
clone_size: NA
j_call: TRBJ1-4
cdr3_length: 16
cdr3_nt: TGTGCCAGCAGTTTATTGGGGACGGCAACTAATGAAAAACTGTTTTTT
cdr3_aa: CASSLLGTATNEKLFF

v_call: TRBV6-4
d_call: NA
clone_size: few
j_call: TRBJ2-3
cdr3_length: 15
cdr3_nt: TGTGCCAGCAGTGATTCGGGTGGGAGCACAGATACGCAGTATTTT
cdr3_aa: CASSDSGGSTDTQYF

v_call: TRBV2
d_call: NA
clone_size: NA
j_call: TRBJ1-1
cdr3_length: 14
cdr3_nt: TGTGCCAGCAGCCCATCCGGAGGGCAGACTGAAGCTTTCTTT
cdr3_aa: CASSPSGGQTEAFF

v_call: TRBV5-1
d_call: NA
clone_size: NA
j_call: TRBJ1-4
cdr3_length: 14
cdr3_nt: TGCGCCAGCAGCATGGGATTAGCTAATGAAAAACTGTTTTTT
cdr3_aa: CASSMGLANEKLFF

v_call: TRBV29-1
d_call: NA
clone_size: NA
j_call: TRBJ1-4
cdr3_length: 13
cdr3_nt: TGCAGCGCCGGGAGGGGAGGGTATGAAAAACTGTTTTTT
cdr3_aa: CSAGRGGYEKLFF

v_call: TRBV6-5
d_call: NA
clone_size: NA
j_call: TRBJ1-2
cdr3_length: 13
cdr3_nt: TGTGCCAGCAGTTACTCAGGGGGCTATGGCTACACCTTC
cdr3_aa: CASSYSGGYGYTF

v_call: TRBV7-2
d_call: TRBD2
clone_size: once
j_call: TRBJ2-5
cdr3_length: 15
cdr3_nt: TGTGCCAGCAGCATCGGGACTAGTCGGGGGGAGACCCAGTACTTC
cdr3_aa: CASSIGTSRGETQYF

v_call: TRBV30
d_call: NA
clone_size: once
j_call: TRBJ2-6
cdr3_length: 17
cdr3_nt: TGTGCCTGGAGTGTACGGTGGGGAGTCGCTGGGGCCAACGTCCTGACTTTC
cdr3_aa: CAWSVRWGVAGANVLTF

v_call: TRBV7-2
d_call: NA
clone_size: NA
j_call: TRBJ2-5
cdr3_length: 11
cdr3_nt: TGTGCCAGCGGGACGCAAGAGACCCAGTACTTC
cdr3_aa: CASGTQETQYF

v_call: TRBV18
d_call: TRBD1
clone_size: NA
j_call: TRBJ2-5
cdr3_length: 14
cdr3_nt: TGTGCCAGCTCGCGGGGACAGGGGGTTGCGACCCAGTACTTC
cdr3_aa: CASSRGQGVATQYF

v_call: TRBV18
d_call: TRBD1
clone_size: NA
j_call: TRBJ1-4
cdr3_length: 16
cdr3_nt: TGTGCCAGCTCACCAACGACAGGGGGCATTAATGAAAAACTGTTTTTT
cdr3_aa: CASSPTTGGINEKLFF

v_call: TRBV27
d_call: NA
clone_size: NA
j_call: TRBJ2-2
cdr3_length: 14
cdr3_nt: TGTGCCAGCACGAAACAGATGAACACCGGGGAGCTGTTTTTT
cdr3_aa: CASTKQMNTGELFF